This T cell receptor beta chain originates from a study of cytomegalovirus exposure and HLA in healthy donors. The wider study: The 666 first-cohort repertoires shared a platform with the roughly 130 validation repertoires, as reported in a later analysis.

The assay was immunoSEQ multiplex PCR, and TCRdb's table has in-frame clones only and misses some. This table has under 250,000 clones, less than 90% appearing once. V lost 1 base and J lost 1, with 14 bases in between. CDR3 size: 17 residues. CDR1 is MNHNS, CDR2 SASEGT, per germline. Sequenced: PBMCs. This chain uses TRBV6-1 with TRBJ2-1; the D gene is possibly TRBD1 (6 bases). The source of this sequence is a woman between 18 and 29 years old in good health and CMV-seronegative. In DNA, the CDR3 is TGTGCCAGCAGTGAAGAATTACAGGGAAGATCCTACAATGAGCAGTTCTTC. Translated: CASSEELQGRSYNEQFF.